The 13 T cell receptor beta chains below were found in one sample sequenced in a study of T-cell reconstitution after alpha-beta-depleted transplantation in children. Preparation of the TCRbeta library used unique molecular identifiers. TCRdb passed the PCR reads through MiXCR, listing each CDR3 protein once. This table has about a million distinct CDR3 sequences, roughly 29% appearing once. This material consisted of PBMCs, mostly from graft donor cells, taken 360 days after TCRalphabeta/CD19-depleted stem cell transplant. The receptor source for this set is a boy less than two years old who had a stem cell transplant for SCID, so the T cells may come from the graft donor.

Only a few counts were recorded for this clonotype. The chain uses TRBV29-1 and TRBJ2-5; perhaps TRBD1 as D (6 bases). CDR3 length: 13 residues. Germline lookup yields CDR1 SQVTM and CDR2 ANQGSEA. V dropped 5 bases and J dropped 5 bases, with 15 bases sitting between them. The DNA for the CDR3 is TGCAGCGTTAGTGTTACAGGGATGGAGACCCAGTACTTC. Its protein is CSVSVTGMETQYF.

This clonotype was seen only a few times. The chain couples TRBV4-3 to TRBJ2-5; D is possibly TRBD2 (5 bases). The CDR3 length is 16 residues. The ends were cut back, 4 bases at V and 3 bases at J, with 18 bases in the middle. CDR1 is LGHNA and CDR2 is YSLEER in the germline V gene. This chain's CDR3 is CASSPEGAVEEETQYF. The CDR3 bases are TGCGCCAGCAGCCCCGAGGGAGCAGTGGAGGAAGAGACCCAGTACTTC.

The chain combines TRBV14 with TRBJ1-1, with D maybe TRBD1 (5 bases). Germline CDR1 and CDR2: SGHDN and FVKESK. The CDR3 has 14 amino acids. Trimming shortened V by 6 bases and J by 0 bases, and 11 bases separated the two germline ends. CDR3 region: CASRRDPMNTEAFF. CDR3 sequence (DNA): TGTGCCAGCAGGAGGGACCCGATGAACACTGAAGCTTTCTTT. The variable domain in full, completed from reference TRBV14 and TRBJ1-1, reads EAGVTQFPSHSVIEKGQTVTLRCDPISGHDNLYWYRRVMGKEIKFLLHFVKESKQDESGMPNNRFLAERTGGTYSTLKVQPAELEDSGVYFCASRRDPMNTEAFFGQGTRLTVV.

The gene calls are TRBV15 and TRBJ2-3; 10 nucleotides align to TRBD2. The CDR3 sequence is 16 residues long. The V and J ends lost 2 bases and 5 bases, in that order; junction bases with no gene match: 7. Germline CDR1 is LNHNV and CDR2 is YYDKDF (reference sequence). As DNA, the CDR3 is TGTGCCACCAGCAGATCTAGCGGGGGAGAAGGAGATACGCAGTATTTT. Translating gives CATSRSSGGEGDTQYF. The variable domain in full, with the rest retrieved from reference TRBV15 and TRBJ2-3, is DAMVIQNPRYQVTQFGKPVTLSCSQTLNHNVMYWYQQKSSQAPKLLFHYYDKDFNNEADTPDNFQSRRPNTSFCFLDIRSPGLGDTAMYLCATSRSSGGEGDTQYFGPGTRLTVL.

The chain combines TRBV4-1 with TRBJ2-7, with 9 bases that match TRBD1. Germline CDR1 and CDR2: MGHRA and YSYEKL. The CDR3 has 17 residues. J was trimmed by 4 bases and V by 4 bases; bases with no gene match: 14. CDR3 protein: CASSPGTGNGRSYEQYF. CDR3 in DNA: TGCGCCAGCAGCCCCGGGACAGGGAATGGGAGATCGTACGAGCAGTACTTC.

The V call is TRBV20-1, the J call TRBJ2-3, with 9 nucleotides matching TRBD2. The germline gives CDR1 DFQATT, CDR2 SNEGSKA (reference sequence). CDR3 length: 14 amino acids. V shed 6 bases and J 5 bases; nucleotides not matched to a gene: 9. CDR3 protein: CSANAGGPEDTQYF. The CDR3 region has the DNA TGCAGTGCCAACGCGGGGGGGCCCGAAGATACGCAGTATTTT.

This clonotype occurred many times. The chain recombines TRBV20-1 with TRBJ2-5; TRBD1 might be the D (6 bases). V was shortened by 5 bases and J by 1 base, with 8 bases between the two germline ends. This CDR3 has 12 residues. Germline lookup yields CDR1 DFQATT and CDR2 SNEGSKA (reference sequence). CDR3 protein: CSALGAQETQYF. CDR3 nucleotides: TGCAGTGCTTTGGGGGCCCAAGAGACCCAGTACTTC.

The chain is built from TRBV6-1 and TRBJ2-7; TRBD2 matches 8 bases. CDR3 size: 15 residues. Germline V lookup: CDR1 MNHNS, CDR2 SASEGT. V trimming: 7 bases; J trimming: 4 bases; junction bases outside the gene matches: 12. The CDR3 DNA reads as TGTGCCAGCACCTATTTCTTAGCGGGGTCGTACGAGCAGTACTTC. This sequence encodes CASTYFLAGSYEQYF.

The chain joins TRBV24-1 to TRBJ1-2; no clear D gene. Germline CDR1 reads KGHDR; CDR2 reads SFDVKD. Trimming took 0 bases from V and 8 from J, leaving 6 bases between them. CDR3 size: 12 residues. The CDR3 nucleotides are TGTGCCACCAGTGATTTGGACGGCGGCTACACCTTC. Protein sequence: CATSDLDGGYTF.

This clonotype came up a few times. The chain uses TRBV6-1 and TRBJ2-1; 7 positions agree with TRBD1. The V segment lost 6 bases and the J segment 4 bases; nucleotides outside the gene matches: 9. The CDR3 is 15 amino acids. Germline CDR1 and CDR2: MNHNS and SASEGT. The CDR3 DNA sequence: TGTGCCAGCAGCCTAGCCGGGACAGTATACAATGAGCAGTTCTTC. It is translated as CASSLAGTVYNEQFF.

This sequence joins TRBV5-6 and TRBJ2-2, with TRBD1 matching over 9 bases. The CDR3 has 18 residues. Trimming took 4 bases from V and 4 from J; bases not matched to a gene: 14. CDR1 is SGHDT and CDR2 is YYEEEE in the germline V gene. Here the CDR3 DNA reads TGTGCCAGCAGCCTATCGGGACAGGGAGCGTTCGGCACCGGGGAGCTGTTTTTT. Amino acid sequence: CASSLSGQGAFGTGELFF.

The rearrangement joins TRBV20-1 to TRBJ2-1; 7 bases are shared with TRBD2. The CDR3 contains 15 residues. V lost 5 bases and J lost 10; bases outside the gene matches: 17. Germline-derived CDR1 and CDR2 are DFQATT and SNEGSKA (reference sequence). Here the CDR3 reads CSASNSGQALREQFF. CDR3 in DNA: TGCAGTGCTTCGAATAGCGGGCAGGCCCTGAGGGAGCAGTTCTTC.

This clonotype has a handful of counts. The CDR3 region has the DNA TGTGCCAGCAGCGCCTTCACAGGGGAAGAGACCCAGTACTTC. Protein sequence: CASSAFTGEETQYF. The chain joins TRBV9 to TRBJ2-5, with 7 positions matching TRBD1. V was clipped by 3 bases and J by 3 bases; unmatched bases: 5. Per the germline V gene, CDR1 is SGDLS and CDR2 is YYNGEE. This CDR3 comprises 14 residues.